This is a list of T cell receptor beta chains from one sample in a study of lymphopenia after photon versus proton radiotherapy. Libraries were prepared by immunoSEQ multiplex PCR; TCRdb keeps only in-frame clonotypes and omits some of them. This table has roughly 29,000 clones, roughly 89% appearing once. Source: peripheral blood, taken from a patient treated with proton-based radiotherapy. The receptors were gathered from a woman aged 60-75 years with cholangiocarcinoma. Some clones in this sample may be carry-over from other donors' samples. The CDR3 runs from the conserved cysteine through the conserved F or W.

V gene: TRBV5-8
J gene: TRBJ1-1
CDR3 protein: CASSYRSTGRNTEAFF

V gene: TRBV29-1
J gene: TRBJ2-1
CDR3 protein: CSVDWANEQFF

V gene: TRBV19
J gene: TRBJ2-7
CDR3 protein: CASTATGWNEQYF

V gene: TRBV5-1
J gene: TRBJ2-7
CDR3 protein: CASSLAGRGGYEQYF

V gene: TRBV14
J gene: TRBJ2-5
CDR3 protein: CASSHLDRGWILGGETQYF

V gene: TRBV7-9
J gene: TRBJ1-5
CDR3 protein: CASSLGTPSNQPQHF

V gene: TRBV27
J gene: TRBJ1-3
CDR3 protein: CASSTGTGVSGNTIYF

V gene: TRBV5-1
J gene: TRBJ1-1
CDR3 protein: CASSPRGTESTEAFF

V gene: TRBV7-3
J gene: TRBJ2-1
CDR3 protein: CASSLPSSSYNEQFF

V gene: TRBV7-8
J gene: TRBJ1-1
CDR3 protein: CASSFAGVTEAFF

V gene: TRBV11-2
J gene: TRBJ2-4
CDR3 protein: CASSIGLGASAKNIQYF

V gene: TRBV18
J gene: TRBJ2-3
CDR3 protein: CASSPERYDRGRADTQYF

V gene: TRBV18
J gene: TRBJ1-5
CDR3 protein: CASSPTGQGGLQPQHF

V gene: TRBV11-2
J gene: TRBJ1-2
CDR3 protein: CASSLGAEYGYTF

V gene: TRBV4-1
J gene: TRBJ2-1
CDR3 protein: CASSQGASGGGYNEQFF

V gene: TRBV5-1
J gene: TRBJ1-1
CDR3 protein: CASSLVDGGTEAFF

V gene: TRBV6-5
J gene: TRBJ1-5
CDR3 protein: CASSSTGGRSQPQHF

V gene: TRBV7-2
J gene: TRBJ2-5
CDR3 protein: CASSLAPSGRAGQETQYF

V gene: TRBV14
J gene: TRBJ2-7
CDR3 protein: CASSQGYEQYF

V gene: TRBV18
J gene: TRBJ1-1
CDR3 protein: CASSLAGLLNTEAFF

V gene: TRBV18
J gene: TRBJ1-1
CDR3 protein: CASSTGPGGTEAFF

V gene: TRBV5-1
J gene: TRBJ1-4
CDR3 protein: CASSLVSTGSEKLFF

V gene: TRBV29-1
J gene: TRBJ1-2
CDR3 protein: CSVGPGTAAGYTF

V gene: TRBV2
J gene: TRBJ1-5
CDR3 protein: CASSENSGGGQPQHF

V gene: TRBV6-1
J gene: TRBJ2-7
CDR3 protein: CASSLGGAGEQYF

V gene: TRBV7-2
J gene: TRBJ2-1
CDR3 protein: CASSARQGNNEQFF

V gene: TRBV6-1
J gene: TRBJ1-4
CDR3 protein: CASSDYTGPRTTNEKLFF

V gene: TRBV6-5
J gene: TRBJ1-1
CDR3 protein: CASSWTGDMNTEAFF

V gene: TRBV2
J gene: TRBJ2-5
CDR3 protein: CASRETGPEYF

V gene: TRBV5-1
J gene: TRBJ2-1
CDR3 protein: CASTPVSGNDEQFF

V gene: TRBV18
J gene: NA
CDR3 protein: CASSPRGQVRGEQYF

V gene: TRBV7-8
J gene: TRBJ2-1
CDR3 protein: CASSSYPVGGTYNEQFF

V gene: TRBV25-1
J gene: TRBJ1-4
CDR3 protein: CASSAVGGEDEKLFF

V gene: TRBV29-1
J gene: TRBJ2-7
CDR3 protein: CSVVAGDLNYEQYF

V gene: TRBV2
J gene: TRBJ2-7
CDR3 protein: CASSPTGWVYEQYF

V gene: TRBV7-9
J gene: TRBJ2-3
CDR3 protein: CASSLVAGLVDTQYF

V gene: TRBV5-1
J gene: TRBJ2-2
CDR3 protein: CASSQLTGTSNTGELFF

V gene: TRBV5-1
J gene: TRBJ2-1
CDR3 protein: CASSLGAGVNEQFF

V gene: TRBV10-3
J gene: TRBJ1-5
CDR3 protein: CATNDREDQPQHF

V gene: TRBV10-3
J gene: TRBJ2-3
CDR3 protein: CAINRGGSTDTQYF

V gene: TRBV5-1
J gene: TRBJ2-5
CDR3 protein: CASSLAGREETQYF

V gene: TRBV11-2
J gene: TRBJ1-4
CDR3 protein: CASSLDKRKLFF

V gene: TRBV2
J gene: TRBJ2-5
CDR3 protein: CASGQGGETQYF

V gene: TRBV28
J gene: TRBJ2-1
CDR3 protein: CASSTAGGGPFNEQFF

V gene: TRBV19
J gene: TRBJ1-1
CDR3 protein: CASSIDLITEAFF

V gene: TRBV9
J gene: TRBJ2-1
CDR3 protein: CASSVGGAGGFEQFF

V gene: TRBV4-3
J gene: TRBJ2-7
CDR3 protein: CASSQQIQGPYEQYF

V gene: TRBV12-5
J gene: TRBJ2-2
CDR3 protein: CASGTGQGGTGELFF

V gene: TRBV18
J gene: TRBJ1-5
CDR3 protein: CASSREIPAGGDQPQHF

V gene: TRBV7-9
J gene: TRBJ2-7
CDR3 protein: CASSLTSGSYEQYF

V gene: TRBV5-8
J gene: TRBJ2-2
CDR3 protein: CASSRGRGTGELFF

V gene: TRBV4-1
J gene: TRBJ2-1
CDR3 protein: CASSQDPGNEQFF

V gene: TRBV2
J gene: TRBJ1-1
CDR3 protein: CARGSAFF

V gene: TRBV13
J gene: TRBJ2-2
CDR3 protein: CASTLRGRSGGELFF